The entry below gives a single T cell receptor beta chain sequence along with its context. The CDR3 has 14 amino acids. The germline V gene encodes CDR1 SNHLY and CDR2 FYNNEI. The trim removed 6 bases at V and 4 bases at J, leaving 4 bases unmatched. This sample is part of a study of blood T cell repertoires in COVID-19. Looking at the study overall: From T cells, B-cell-depleted T cells, or PBMCs came the material, which was cDNA or gDNA.

Assay used: immunoSEQ multiplex PCR; TCRdb lists only in-frame clones, some missing. The sample has 200,000 to 250,000 clones, 80% seen once. What was sequenced was peripheral blood. The chain employs TRBV2 and TRBJ2-1; 9 positions match TRBD1. The clonotype comes from a woman in her 70s with acute or convalescent COVID-19. The CDR3 loop is CASRDRGGYNEQFF. The DNA for the CDR3 is TGTGCCAGCAGAGACAGGGGGGGTTACAATGAGCAGTTCTTC. Supplemented by reference TRBV2 and TRBJ2-1, the full variable domain reads EPEVTQTPSHQVTQMGQEVILRCVPISNHLYFYWYRQILGQKVEFLVSFYNNEISEKSEIFDDQFSVERPDGSNFTLKIRSTKLEDSAMYFCASRDRGGYNEQFFGPGTRLTVL.